The rows below give T cell receptor beta chains drawn from one sample of a study of radiotherapy plus CTLA-4 blockade in lung cancer. Clones were read by immunoSEQ multiplex PCR, and TCRdb kept only the in-frame ones, dropping some. The table records approximately 78,000 clones, roughly three quarters of them present only once. Source: peripheral blood, taken from a patient treated with radiotherapy plus ipilimumab. Receptors were obtained from a human donor with non-small cell lung cancer who had a complete response to radiotherapy plus ipilimumab. The CDR3 runs from the conserved cysteine through the conserved F or W. D genes are given only for firm matches. Not all rows give a size; the values are once, few, many and, for expanded clones, a class.

>few|.|TRBJ2-1|TRBV19
TGTGCCAGTAGGGGACTCACCCCGAGAGGTGAGCAGTTCTTC
CASRGLTPRGEQFF
>.|.|TRBJ1-2|TRBV4-3
TGCGCCAGCAGCCAAGTCAGGGGACCTTATGGCTACACCTTC
CASSQVRGPYGYTF
>few|.|TRBJ1-2|TRBV5-6
TGTGCCAGCAGCTTGGCCATGCAGGGATCCGCTTACTATGGCTACACCTTC
CASSLAMQGSAYYGYTF
>.|.|TRBJ2-1|TRBV2
TGTGCCAGCGCCTTTGTTAACAATGAGCAGTTCTTC
CASAFVNNEQFF
>.|TRBD1|TRBJ1-2|TRBV15
TGTGCCACCAGCAGACGGGAGGGGGCAGGGGGACTTCACTATGGCTACACCTTC
CATSRREGAGGLHYGYTF
>.|.|TRBJ1-5|TRBV19
TGTGCCAGTAGTATATCTTTGCATAGCAATCAGCCCCAGCATTTT
CASSISLHSNQPQHF
>.|.|TRBJ1-1|TRBV19
TGTGCCAGTAGTCCCAAGGGGAGCACTGAAGCTTTCTTT
CASSPKGSTEAFF
>.|TRBD1|TRBJ1-2|TRBV19
TGTGCCAGTGAGACAGGGGGCTATGGCTACACCTTC
CASETGGYGYTF
>.|.|TRBJ2-2|TRBV30
TGTGCCTGGAGTCTGGAATCCGACACCGGGGAGCTGTTTTTT
CAWSLESDTGELFF
>once|TRBD1|TRBJ1-5|TRBV5-1
TGCGCCAGCAAGACAGGGCCTTATAGCAATCAGCCCCAGCATTTT
CASKTGPYSNQPQHF
>.|TRBD1|TRBJ2-5|TRBV4-1
TGCGCCAGCAGCCCGACAGGGCTCTCGGAGACCCAGTACTTC
CASSPTGLSETQYF
>.|.|TRBJ2-3|TRBV20-1
TGCAGTGCCCAGACCGTAGATACGCAGTATTTT
CSAQTVDTQYF
>once|.|TRBJ1-2|TRBV5-1
TGCGCCAGCAGCTTGGAGGTGGGGGCGGCGTATGGCTACACCTTC
CASSLEVGAAYGYTF
>.|.|TRBJ2-7|TRBV11-2
TGTGCCAGCAGCTTATTTGGGGGCAGAAGCTCCTACGAGCAGTACTTC
CASSLFGGRSSYEQYF
>.|.|TRBJ1-3|TRBV6-5
TGTGCCAGCAGCACCGGGGACACAGGAAACACCATATATTTT
CASSTGDTGNTIYF
>.|TRBD1|TRBJ1-1|TRBV11-3
TGTGCCAGCAGCGCGGGGACAGGGACCTACACTGAAGCTTTCTTT
CASSAGTGTYTEAFF
>.|.|TRBJ2-4|TRBV19
TGTGCCAGTTCACAGGCTAATAGGCGGTACTTC
CASSQANRRYF
>.|.|TRBJ2-1|TRBV7-2
TGTGCCAGCAGCCCCACGACCCGCGGCTACAATGAGCAGTTCTTC
CASSPTTRGYNEQFF
>.|.|TRBJ2-6|TRBV18
TGTGCCAGCTCACCACAGGGACGACAAGGCAACGTCCTGACTTTC
CASSPQGRQGNVLTF
>.|.|TRBJ2-4|TRBV6-1
TGTGCCAGCAGTGAAGCGCTGGGACCCAAAAACATTCAGTACTTC
CASSEALGPKNIQYF
>.|TRBD1|TRBJ1-6|TRBV2
TGTGCCACCCGGACAGGGAATTCACCCCTCCACTTT
CATRTGNSPLHF
>once|TRBD2|TRBJ2-2|TRBV30
TGTGCCTGGAGGGGTATAGCGGGGGGCACCGGGGAGCTGTTTTTT
CAWRGIAGGTGELFF
>once|.|TRBJ2-3|TRBV7-9
TGTGCCAGCAGCTTAAATCCTGGGAGATTCGATACGCAGTATTTT
CASSLNPGRFDTQYF
>.|.|TRBJ2-2|TRBV11-3
TGTGCCAGCAGCTTAAGACAGAACACCGGGGAGCTGTTTTTT
CASSLRQNTGELFF
>.|.|TRBJ2-1|TRBV7-8
TGTGCCAGCAGCCTGATAAACTTCTCCTACAATGAGCAGTTCTTC
CASSLINFSYNEQFF
>.|TRBD2|TRBJ2-3|TRBV7-7
TGTGCTAGCGAAGAGGGTAGCGGGAGAGGTGGGCAGTATTTT
CASEEGSGRGGQYF
>.|.|TRBJ2-2|TRBV6-1
TGTGCCAGCAATACGATCGGGGAGCTGTTTTTT
CASNTIGELFF
>.|.|TRBJ2-6|TRBV2
TGCGGCAGCTCTGGGGCCAACGTCCTGACTTTC
CGSSGANVLTF
>.|.|TRBJ2-7|TRBV4-1
TGCGCCAGCAGCAACTCAGGGGGGGGCTCCTACGAGCAGTACTTC
CASSNSGGGSYEQYF
>many|.|TRBJ1-2|TRBV7-2
TGTGCCAGCACCCGAGGAGGTAGGGTTCGTGGCTACACCTTC
CASTRGGRVRGYTF
>.|.|TRBJ1-2|TRBV11-2
TGTGCCAGCAGCTTAGAAAGGGGTCGCGGTGGCTACACCTTC
CASSLERGRGGYTF
>.|.|TRBJ1-5|TRBV19
TGTGCCAGTAGTATCAGTGGGCACCCTAGCAATCAGCCCCAGCATTTT
CASSISGHPSNQPQHF
>.|TRBD2|TRBJ2-5|TRBV7-8
TGTGCCAGCAGCCCGCGTGCAGTAATTAGCGGGCAAGAGACCCAGTACTTC
CASSPRAVISGQETQYF
>.|TRBD1|TRBJ1-5|TRBV4-3
TGCGCCAGCAGCCAAGATCTGACAGGGCATCAGCCCCAGCATTTT
CASSQDLTGHQPQHF
>.|.|TRBJ1-6|TRBV12-5
TGTGCTAGTGGTTTCACCCAACCGGGCGCGGTAGGTAATTCACCCCTCCACTTT
CASGFTQPGAVGNSPLHF
>.|.|TRBJ2-2|TRBV5-6
TGTGCCAGCAGCTTGTTGGTCGAAAGGACCGGGGAGCTGTTTTTT
CASSLLVERTGELFF
>few|.|TRBJ1-1|TRBV6-1
TGTGCCAGCAGTCCCGGTGGGGGGAGTACTGAAGCTTTCTTT
CASSPGGGSTEAFF
>once|.|TRBJ2-5|TRBV30
TGTGCCTGGAGCCTCCAAGAGACCCAGTACTTC
CAWSLQETQYF
>.|.|TRBJ2-1|TRBV19
TGTGCCAGTAGTATAGCAGGCGAAAGCTCCTACAATGAGCAGTTCTTC
CASSIAGESSYNEQFF
>.|.|TRBJ2-4|TRBV5-1
TGCGCCAGCAGCTTGCTTGAGGGGAACCAAAACATTCAGTACTTC
CASSLLEGNQNIQYF
>once|.|TRBJ2-6|TRBV6-5
TGTGCCGGCAGCCCGGGGTATGGGGCCAACGTCCTGACTTTC
CAGSPGYGANVLTF
>.|.|TRBJ2-2|TRBV19
TGTGCCAGTAGTATCGCGACTGCGAACACCGGGGAGCTGTTTTTT
CASSIATANTGELFF
>.|TRBD1|TRBJ1-1|TRBV4-3
TGCGCCAGCAGCCAAGGCGACAGGGCGAACACTGAAGCTTTCTTT
CASSQGDRANTEAFF
>.|TRBD2|TRBJ2-5|TRBV7-7
TGTGCTAGCAGCTGGGGACTAGCGGATAGAGAGACCCAGTACTTC
CASSWGLADRETQYF
>.|TRBD1|TRBJ2-2|TRBV11-3
TGTGCCAGCAGCTCGGGACAGGGTGGGAACACCGGGGAGCTGTTTTTT
CASSSGQGGNTGELFF
>.|TRBD1|TRBJ1-2|TRBV19
TGTGCCAGTAGTGGTACAGGGGGCAGGGGCTACACCTTC
CASSGTGGRGYTF
>.|TRBD1|TRBJ1-1|TRBV27
TGTGCCAGCAGTCCACAGGGGTTGGTCACTGAAGCTTTCTTT
CASSPQGLVTEAFF